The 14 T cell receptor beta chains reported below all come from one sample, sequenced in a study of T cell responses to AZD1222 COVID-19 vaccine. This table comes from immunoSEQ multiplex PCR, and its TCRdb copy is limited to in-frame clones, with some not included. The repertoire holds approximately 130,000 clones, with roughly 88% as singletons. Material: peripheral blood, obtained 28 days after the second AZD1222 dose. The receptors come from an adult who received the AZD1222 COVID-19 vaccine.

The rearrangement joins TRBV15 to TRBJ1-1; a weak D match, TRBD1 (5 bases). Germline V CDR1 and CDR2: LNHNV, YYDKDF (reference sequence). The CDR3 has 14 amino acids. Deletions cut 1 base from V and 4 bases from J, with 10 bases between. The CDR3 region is CATSRAQGGTEAFF. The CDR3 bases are TGTGCCACCAGCAGAGCCCAGGGTGGCACTGAAGCTTTCTTT.

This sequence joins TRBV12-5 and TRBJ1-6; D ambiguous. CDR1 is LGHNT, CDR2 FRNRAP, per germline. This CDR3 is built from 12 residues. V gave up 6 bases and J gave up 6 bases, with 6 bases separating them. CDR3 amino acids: CASGSTNSPLHF. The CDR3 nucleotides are TGTGCTAGTGGCTCAACTAATTCACCCCTCCACTTT.

The CDR3: CASRPTGAGGYTF. CDR3 DNA sequence: TGTGCCAGCAGGCCTACAGGGGCGGGTGGCTACACCTTC. The chain combines TRBV7-9 with TRBJ1-2; 7 bases fit TRBD1. The ends lost 6 bases at V and 7 bases at J; junction bases unmatched: 8. CDR1 and CDR2 from the germline V gene are SEHNR and FQNEAQ (reference sequence). This CDR3 spans 13 amino acids.

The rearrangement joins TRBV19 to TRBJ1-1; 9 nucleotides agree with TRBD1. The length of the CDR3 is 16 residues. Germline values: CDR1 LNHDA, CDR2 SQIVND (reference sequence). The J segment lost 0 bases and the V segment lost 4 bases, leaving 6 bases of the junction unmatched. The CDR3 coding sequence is TGTGCCAGTAGTACCCTGGACAGGGGCCTGAACACTGAAGCTTTCTTT. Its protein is CASSTLDRGLNTEAFF.

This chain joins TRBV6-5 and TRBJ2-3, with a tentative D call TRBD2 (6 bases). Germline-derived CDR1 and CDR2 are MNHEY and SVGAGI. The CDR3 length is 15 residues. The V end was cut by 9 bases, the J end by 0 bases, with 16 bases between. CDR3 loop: CASRLRDSSTDTQYF. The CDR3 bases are TGTGCCAGTAGGCTCCGGGACTCTAGCACAGATACGCAGTATTTT.

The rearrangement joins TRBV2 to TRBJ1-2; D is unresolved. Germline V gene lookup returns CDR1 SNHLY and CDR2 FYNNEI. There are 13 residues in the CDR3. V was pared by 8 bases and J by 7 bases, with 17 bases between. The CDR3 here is CASAGHAGLGYTF. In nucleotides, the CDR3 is TGTGCCAGCGCTGGGCACGCTGGTCTTGGCTACACCTTC.

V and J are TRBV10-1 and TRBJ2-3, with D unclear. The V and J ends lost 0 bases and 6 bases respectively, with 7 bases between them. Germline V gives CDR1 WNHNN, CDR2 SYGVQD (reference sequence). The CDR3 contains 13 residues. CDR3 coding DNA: TGCGCCAGCAGTGAGTCAGGCAGGGATACGCAGTATTTT. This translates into CASSESGRDTQYF.

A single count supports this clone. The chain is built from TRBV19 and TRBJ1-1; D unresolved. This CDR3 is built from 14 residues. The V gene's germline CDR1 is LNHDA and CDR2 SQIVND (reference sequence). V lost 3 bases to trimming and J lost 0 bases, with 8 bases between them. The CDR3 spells CASSISNMNTEAFF. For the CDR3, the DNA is TGTGCCAGTAGTATCTCCAACATGAACACTGAAGCTTTCTTT.

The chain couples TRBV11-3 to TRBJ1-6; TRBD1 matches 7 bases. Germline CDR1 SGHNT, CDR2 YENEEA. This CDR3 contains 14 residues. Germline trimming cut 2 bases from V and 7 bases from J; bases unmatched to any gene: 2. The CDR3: CASSLRQGNSPLHF. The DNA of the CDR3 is TGTGCCAGCAGCTTAAGACAGGGAAATTCACCCCTCCACTTT.

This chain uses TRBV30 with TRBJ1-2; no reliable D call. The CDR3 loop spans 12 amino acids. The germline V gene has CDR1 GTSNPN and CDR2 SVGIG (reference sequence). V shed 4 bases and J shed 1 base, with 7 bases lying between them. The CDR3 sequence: CAWTSDNYGYTF. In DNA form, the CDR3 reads TGTGCCTGGACTTCCGATAACTATGGCTACACCTTC.

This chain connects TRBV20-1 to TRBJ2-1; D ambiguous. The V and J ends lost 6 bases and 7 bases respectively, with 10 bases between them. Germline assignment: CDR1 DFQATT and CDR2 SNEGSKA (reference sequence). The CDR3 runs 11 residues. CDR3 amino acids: CSARGWNEQFF. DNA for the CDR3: TGCAGTGCCCGAGGCTGGAATGAGCAGTTCTTC.

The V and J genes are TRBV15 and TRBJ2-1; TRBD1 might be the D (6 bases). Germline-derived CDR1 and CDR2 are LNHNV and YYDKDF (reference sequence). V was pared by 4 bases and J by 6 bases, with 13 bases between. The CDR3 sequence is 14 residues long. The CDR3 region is CATSTITGFNEQFF. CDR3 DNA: TGTGCCACCAGCACCATAACAGGGTTCAATGAGCAGTTCTTC.

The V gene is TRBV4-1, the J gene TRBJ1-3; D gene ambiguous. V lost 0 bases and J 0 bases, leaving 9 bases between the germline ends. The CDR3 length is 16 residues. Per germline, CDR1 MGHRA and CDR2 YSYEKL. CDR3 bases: TGCGCCAGCAGCCAAGAGGAAACGGCCTCTGGAAACACCATATATTTT. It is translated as CASSQEETASGNTIYF.

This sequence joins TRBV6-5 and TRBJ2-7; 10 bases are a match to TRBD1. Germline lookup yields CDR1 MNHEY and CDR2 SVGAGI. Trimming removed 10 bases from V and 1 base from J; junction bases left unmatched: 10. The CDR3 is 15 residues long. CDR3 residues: CATKVGQGLSYEQYF. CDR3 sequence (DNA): TGTGCCACCAAAGTGGGACAGGGGTTATCCTACGAGCAGTACTTC.